These T cell receptor beta chains were read from a single sample in a study of T cell responses to AZD1222 COVID-19 vaccine. Produced via immunoSEQ multiplex PCR; TCRdb's table is partial and in-frame only. The data show approximately 100,000 clones, around nine tenths seen once. The starting material was peripheral blood, obtained on day 0 of AZD1222 vaccination. These receptors were obtained from an adult in good health. Both conserved end residues are part of each CDR3. The D gene is left open where the match is weak. A clone size is listed for some rows: how often the clone was seen (once, few, many), or a class if it is expanded.

cdr3_aa cdr3_nt j_call clone_size d_call v_call
CASSRYTGTGGDEQYF TGCGCCAGCAGCCGTTATACCGGGACAGGGGGCGACGAGCAGTACTTC TRBJ2-7 NA TRBD1 TRBV4-3
CASSYIYNEQFF TGTGCCAGCAGTTACATCTACAATGAGCAGTTCTTC TRBJ2-1 NA NA TRBV6-2/TRBV6-3
CASSQGAGGTSTDTQYF TGTGCCAGCAGCCAAGGTGCGGGGGGAACCAGCACAGATACGCAGTATTTT TRBJ2-3 NA TRBD2 TRBV4-2
CASSLLAGGQDTQYF TGTGCCAGCAGCTTACTAGCGGGGGGGCAAGATACGCAGTATTTT TRBJ2-3 NA TRBD2 TRBV5-6
CATSRYKGQGGYGYTF TGTGCCACCAGCAGGTATAAGGGACAGGGCGGCTATGGCTACACCTTC TRBJ1-2 NA TRBD1 TRBV15
CASSLSYGSRSYEQYF TGTGCCAGCAGTTTATCTTACGGATCCCGCTCCTACGAGCAGTACTTC TRBJ2-7 once NA TRBV27
CASSSNSGNTIYF TGCGCCAGCAGCTCGAACTCTGGAAACACCATATATTTT TRBJ1-3 NA NA TRBV5-1
CASSLKVDTEAFF TGTGCCAGCAGTCTCAAGGTGGACACTGAAGCTTTCTTT TRBJ1-1 NA NA TRBV2
CASSLAGNTIYF TGTGCCAGCAGCTTAGCCGGAAACACCATATATTTT TRBJ1-3 NA NA TRBV7-9
CASSFYRTGELFF TGTGCCAGCAGTTTTTATCGGACCGGGGAGCTGTTTTTT TRBJ2-2 NA NA TRBV12-3/TRBV12-4
CASSPGGDTQYF TGTGCCAGCAGTCCGGGGGGAGATACGCAGTATTTT TRBJ2-3 NA TRBD2 TRBV7-9
CASSSGGHEQFF TGTGCCAGCAGTTCCGGGGGACATGAGCAGTTCTTC TRBJ2-1 NA NA TRBV6-2/TRBV6-3
CASSEVNSFYSPLHF TGTGCCAGCAGTGAAGTTAACAGTTTTTATTCACCCCTCCACTTT TRBJ1-6 few NA TRBV6-1
CASSITQGMRYTF TGTGCCAGTAGTATAACCCAGGGAATGCGCTACACCTTC TRBJ1-2 NA NA TRBV19
CSAGGVGYTF TGCAGTGCTGGGGGGGTGGGCTACACCTTC TRBJ1-2 NA NA TRBV20-1
CASNTMRGRNTEAFF TGTGCCAGCAACACAATGAGGGGGCGGAACACTGAAGCTTTCTTT TRBJ1-1 NA TRBD1 TRBV7-9
CASVVGQGKVYGYTF TGTGCCAGCGTGGTGGGACAGGGAAAGGTCTATGGCTACACCTTC TRBJ1-2 NA TRBD1 TRBV28
CASSRSGGAGYTDTQYF TGTGCCAGCAGTCGTTCGGGGGGCGCGGGTTACACAGATACGCAGTATTTT TRBJ2-3 NA NA TRBV11-2
CASSIAGEGLSGNTIYF TGTGCCAGTAGTATTGCAGGGGAAGGCCTCTCTGGAAACACCATATATTTT TRBJ1-3 NA NA TRBV19
CASSPLENSPLHF TGTGCCAGCTCACCTTTAGAGAATTCACCCCTCCACTTT TRBJ1-6 NA NA TRBV18
CASSLVGPGRGDIETQYF TGTGCCAGCAGCTTGGTGGGGCCGGGTCGGGGGGATATTGAGACCCAGTACTTC TRBJ2-5 NA TRBD2 TRBV5-6
CASSPQYGIEISGQPQHF TGTGCCAGCAGCCCCCAATATGGTATCGAAATATCAGGTCAGCCCCAGCATTTT TRBJ1-5 NA NA TRBV7-2
CSAVVTEAFF TGCAGCGCCGTGGTCACTGAAGCTTTCTTT TRBJ1-1 NA NA TRBV29-1
CSVEGGAQETQYF TGCAGCGTTGAAGGCGGGGCCCAAGAGACCCAGTACTTC TRBJ2-5 NA NA TRBV29-1
CASSRLAGVRWDTQYF TGTGCCAGCAGCCGTCTAGCGGGGGTACGGTGGGATACGCAGTATTTT TRBJ2-3 NA TRBD2 TRBV3-1/TRBV3-2
CASSDYGTDTQYF TGCGCCAGCAGTGACTACGGGACAGATACGCAGTATTTT TRBJ2-3 once NA TRBV10-1
CATSRDGAPTSAQYF TGTGCCACCAGCAGAGATGGAGCCCCCACTTCCGCGCAGTATTTT TRBJ2-3 once NA TRBV15
CASSYPTRGKETQYF TGTGCCAGCAGCTACCCGACGCGGGGGAAAGAGACCCAGTACTTC TRBJ2-5 NA TRBD2 TRBV7-2
CASSSSGGAKNIQYF TGTGCCAGCAGCTCTAGCGGGGGAGCCAAAAACATTCAGTACTTC TRBJ2-4 NA TRBD2 TRBV11-2
CASSLERTGNEQFF TGCGCCAGCAGCTTGGAACGGACAGGGAATGAGCAGTTCTTC TRBJ2-1 NA TRBD1 TRBV5-1
CSARDYPEAFF TGCAGTGCTAGAGATTACCCTGAAGCTTTCTTT TRBJ1-1 NA NA TRBV20-1
CASSPNSGWDTEAFF TGTGCCAGCAGCCCCAATTCCGGGTGGGACACTGAAGCTTTCTTT TRBJ1-1 NA NA TRBV3-1/TRBV3-2
CASSLEFLGGYTEAFF TGTGCCAGCAGCTTGGAATTTTTGGGGGGATACACTGAAGCTTTCTTT TRBJ1-1 NA NA TRBV5-6
CASSRDRGQVYGYTF TGCGCCAGCAGCCGGGACAGGGGGCAAGTCTATGGCTACACCTTC TRBJ1-2 NA TRBD1 TRBV4-3
CATSDEQGRGYTF TGTGCCACCAGTGATGAACAGGGTAGGGGCTACACCTTC TRBJ1-2 NA NA TRBV24-1
CASSIRRDSNQPQHF TGTGCCAGTAGTATACGAAGAGATAGCAATCAGCCCCAGCATTTT TRBJ1-5 NA NA TRBV19
CASRRDPPTNEKLFF TGCGCCAGCAGAAGGGACCCACCAACTAATGAAAAACTGTTTTTT TRBJ1-4 NA NA TRBV5-1
CASSLEGVGAFF TGTGCCAGCAGCTTAGAAGGAGTGGGGGCTTTCTTT TRBJ1-1 few NA TRBV7-9
CASSIGWGDFNTEAFF TGTGCCAGTAGTATAGGGTGGGGGGACTTTAACACTGAAGCTTTCTTT TRBJ1-1 NA NA TRBV19
CASSYGGGAGRETQYF TGTGCCAGCAGTTACGGCGGGGGGGCAGGGAGAGAGACCCAGTACTTC TRBJ2-5 NA TRBD2 TRBV6-5
CASSYTEDTEAFF TGTGCCAGCAGTTATACGGAGGACACTGAAGCTTTCTTT TRBJ1-1 NA NA TRBV6-4
CATAGTGGTDTQYF TGTGCCACCGCCGGGACAGGGGGCACAGATACGCAGTATTTT TRBJ2-3 NA TRBD1 TRBV24-1
CASRGWGALHQPQHF TGTGCCAGCAGGGGATGGGGGGCCCTCCACCAGCCCCAGCATTTT TRBJ1-5 once NA TRBV19
CASSQDRDFTDTQYF TGCGCCAGCAGCCAAGATCGGGACTTCACAGATACGCAGTATTTT TRBJ2-3 NA NA TRBV4-3
CASTSYTEAFF TGTGCCAGCACGAGTTACACTGAAGCTTTCTTT TRBJ1-1 NA NA TRBV6-4
CASRDNYQPQHF TGTGCCAGTAGGGACAACTATCAGCCCCAGCATTTT TRBJ1-5 once NA TRBV19
CASSLGTGHGELFF TGTGCCAGCAGTTTAGGTACAGGGCACGGGGAGCTGTTTTTT TRBJ2-2 NA NA TRBV28
CASSLGQTGEKLFF TGTGCCAGCAGCTTGGGGCAGACTGGTGAAAAACTGTTTTTT TRBJ1-4 NA NA TRBV5-6
CASSIGQPPEQFF TGCGCCAGCAGCATCGGACAGCCCCCAGAGCAGTTCTTC TRBJ2-1 NA NA TRBV5-1
CASSQPGQGFTEAFF TGCGCCAGCAGCCAACCAGGACAGGGGTTCACTGAAGCTTTCTTT TRBJ1-1 few TRBD1 TRBV4-1
CASSLARGITDTQYF TGTGCCAGCAGCTTGGCTCGGGGGATCACAGATACGCAGTATTTT TRBJ2-3 NA NA TRBV5-5
CASSVGISGTTDTQYF TGTGCCAGCAGCGTAGGGATTAGCGGGACCACAGATACGCAGTATTTT TRBJ2-3 NA TRBD2 TRBV9
CASSDNSGGTQYF TGTGCCAGCAGTGATAATAGCGGGGGGACCCAGTACTTC TRBJ2-5 once TRBD2 TRBV6-1
CASRLTGGGTGELFF TGTGCCAGCAGGCTGACAGGCGGGGGCACCGGGGAGCTGTTTTTT TRBJ2-2 NA NA TRBV2